A single sample gave rise to the 16 T cell receptor beta chains below, sequenced in a study of blood T cell repertoires in COVID-19. The method was immunoSEQ multiplex PCR; TCRdb's version includes in-frame clones alone and lacks a portion of them. The sample lists about 370,000 clones, 80% to 90% occurring once. The sequencing sample was made of PBMCs or T cells enriched from blood (not recorded which). The receptors derive from a man younger than 30 who had recovered from COVID-19.

For the CDR3, the DNA is TGTGCCAGCAGCTTAGTCGTATCGCGGGGGGCGCACAATGAGCAGTTCTTC. Protein sequence: CASSLVVSRGAHNEQFF. V and J are TRBV11-2 and TRBJ2-1; 8 bases fit TRBD2. Looked up from germline, CDR1 is SGHAT and CDR2 is FQNNGV. The CDR3 covers 17 residues. The junction had 10 bases not matched to a gene; V was cut back by 1 base and J by 5 bases.

The DNA of the CDR3 is TGTGCCAGCAGCCGGGCGGGACAGTTTTCTTCCGGGGAGCTGTTTTTT. It encodes CASSRAGQFSSGELFF. This chain uses TRBV9 with TRBJ2-2; D is possibly TRBD1 (7 bases). The CDR3 runs to 16 residues. V gave up 4 bases and J gave up 6 bases, with 19 bases separating them. The germline gives CDR1 SGDLS, CDR2 YYNGEE.

The chain has TRBV27 and TRBJ2-7; 9 positions agree with TRBD1. With V trimmed by 5 bases and J by 4 bases, 9 bases remained unmatched. CDR3 length: 15 residues. CDR1 and CDR2 from the germline V gene are MNHEY and SMNVEV (reference sequence). CDR3 coding DNA: TGTGCCAGCAGTGCGGGACAGGGTGTGATATACGAGCAGTACTTC. Translated, it gives CASSAGQGVIYEQYF.

DNA of the CDR3: TGCGCCAGCAGCCCCCACAGGCTAGGCTCCTACGAGCAGTACTTC. Its protein product is CASSPHRLGSYEQYF. The chain links TRBV5-1 to TRBJ2-7; D may be TRBD1 (5 bases). Per the germline V gene, CDR1 is SGHRS and CDR2 is YFSETQ. The CDR3 contains 15 residues. Trimming removed 4 bases at V and 0 bases at J, with 14 bases between.

This clone has only one observation. This chain links TRBV5-5 with TRBJ1-5; 9 bases line up with TRBD1. The CDR3 is 15 amino acids. Germline values: CDR1 SGHKS, CDR2 YYEKEE (reference sequence). The V segment lost 4 bases and the J segment 4 bases; nucleotides outside the gene matches: 6. The CDR3 sequence is CASSRTGALNQPQHF. The CDR3, as DNA: TGTGCCAGCAGCCGGACAGGGGCTTTAAATCAGCCCCAGCATTTT.

The chain links TRBV4-1 to TRBJ1-4; D unresolved. Germline CDR1 MGHRA, CDR2 YSYEKL. With 1 base removed from V and 8 bases from J, the gap between germline ends came to 11 bases. The CDR3 covers 14 residues. The CDR3 coding sequence is TGCGCCAGCAGCCAAGGGTATAATCAGGAAAAACTGTTTTTT. Translated: CASSQGYNQEKLFF.

The chain is built from TRBV2 and TRBJ2-3, with TRBD2 matching 8 bases. The CDR3 is 15 amino acids. J lost 4 bases, V lost 7 bases, and 10 bases had no gene match. From germline, CDR1 is SNHLY and CDR2 FYNNEI. The CDR3 reads CASKSRGGSPDTQYF. CDR3 DNA: TGTGCCAGCAAGTCTCGGGGGGGCTCCCCAGATACGCAGTATTTT.

V is TRBV7-9 and J is TRBJ1-2, with TRBD1 matching over 9 bases. The trim removed 4 bases at V and 4 bases at J, leaving 10 bases unmatched. This CDR3 region has 16 residues. Germline assignment: CDR1 SEHNR and CDR2 FQNEAQ (reference sequence). CDR3 in DNA: TGTGCCAGCAGCTGGACAGGGGCCCTATCAATCTATGGCTACACCTTC. Protein product: CASSWTGALSIYGYTF.

This chain joins TRBV18 and TRBJ1-3; D gene unclear. Germline lookup yields CDR1 KGHSH and CDR2 LQKENI. The CDR3 length is 13 residues. Between the trimmed V and J ends, which lost 3 bases and 4 bases, there was a span of 7 bases. The CDR3 spells CASSPGEGNTIYF. The CDR3 coding sequence is TGTGCCAGCTCACCCGGGGAGGGAAACACCATATATTTT.

The CDR3 bases are TGTGCCAGCAGCTTAGAGACAGGGTTCGAGCAGTACTTC. Its protein product is CASSLETGFEQYF. J is TRBJ2-7 and V is TRBV13; the match to TRBD1 covers 7 bases. The germline CDR1 and CDR2 sequences are PRHDT and FYEKMQ (reference sequence). V dropped 1 base and J dropped 6; count of bases not matched to a gene: 3. The CDR3 spans 13 residues.

V is TRBV6-4 and J is TRBJ1-6; no clear D. The CDR3 runs 15 residues. V was shortened by 2 bases and J by 9 bases, with 14 bases between the two germline ends. The germline V gene has CDR1 MRHNA and CDR2 SNTAGT. This CDR3 is CASSDEAGYASPLHF. CDR3 nucleotides: TGTGCCAGCAGTGACGAGGCGGGGTACGCTTCACCCCTCCACTTT.

The rearrangement links TRBV15 to TRBJ1-5; 8 nucleotides line up with TRBD1. Per germline, CDR1 LNHNV and CDR2 YYDKDF (reference sequence). The CDR3 loop spans 13 amino acids. Losses at the gene ends were 7 bases for V and 4 bases for J; bases not matched to a gene: 3. The CDR3 coding sequence is TGTGCCACCACGACAGGGGCGAATCAGCCCCAGCATTTT. Protein product: CATTTGANQPQHF.

This clone was seen a single time. V gene TRBV5-6 combines with J gene TRBJ1-1; D might be TRBD1 (5 bases). V was pared by 4 bases and J by 3 bases, with 16 bases between. The CDR3 is made up of 15 amino acids. The germline gives CDR1 SGHDT, CDR2 YYEEEE. CDR3 DNA sequence: TGTGCCAGCAGCCCCGGGGGGTATCTAGACACTGAAGCTTTCTTT. It translates to CASSPGGYLDTEAFF. The full variable domain, rest sourced from reference TRBV5-6 and TRBJ1-1, is DAGVTQSPTHLIKTRGQQVTLRCSPKSGHDTVSWYQQALGQGPQFIFQYYEEEERQRGNFPDRFSGHQFPNYSSELNVNALLLGDSALYLCASSPGGYLDTEAFFGQGTRLTVV.

This chain connects TRBV6-5 to TRBJ2-7, with 11 bases matching TRBD1. The germline gives CDR1 MNHEY, CDR2 SVGAGI. This CDR3 has 14 residues. V shed 7 bases, J shed 6 bases, and the junction held 8 bases outside the gene matches. Here the CDR3 DNA reads TGTGCCAGCACCCTTGGACAGGGGGCCTCCGAGCAGTACTTC. It translates to CASTLGQGASEQYF.

This sequence joins TRBV19 and TRBJ2-2; 10 bases are shared with TRBD2. Germline assignment: CDR1 LNHDA and CDR2 SQIVND (reference sequence). This CDR3 has 20 amino acids. V dropped 5 bases and J dropped 0; count of bases not matched to a gene: 15. CDR3 residues: CASSFRMSPSGRPNTGELFF. In DNA, the CDR3 is TGTGCCAGTAGTTTTAGAATGTCTCCTAGCGGGAGACCGAACACCGGGGAGCTGTTTTTT.

The sample holds one count of this clone. The chain couples TRBV19 to TRBJ2-3; tentatively, D is TRBD2 (5 bases). Germline-derived CDR1 and CDR2 are LNHDA and SQIVND (reference sequence). V lost 4 bases and J lost 4, with 15 bases in between. There are 15 residues in the CDR3. The CDR3 nucleotides are TGTGCCAGTAGTAACGGACGCGGGCGGGCAGATACGCAGTATTTT. This translates into CASSNGRGRADTQYF.